This TCR beta chain is from a study of OX40 agonist ivuxolimab in advanced cancers. Sequencing used immunoSEQ multiplex PCR; TCRdb keeps in-frame clones, though not all of them. The sample holds tens of thousands of clones, around 90% seen once. Germline V CDR1 and CDR2: SEHNR, FQNEAQ (reference sequence). The CDR3 sequence is 13 residues long. Trimming took 1 base from V and 12 from J, leaving 13 bases between them. Source: CD4+ or CD8+ T cells sorted from blood, taken in a trial of the OX40 agonist ivuxolimab. This TCR derives from an adult with an advanced solid tumor such as melanoma, head and neck, liver or kidney cancer. The chain is built from TRBV7-9 and TRBJ2-1, with a weak D call TRBD2 (5 bases). CDR3 bases: TGTGCCAGCAGCTTAGAAGGGAGACGGGGGCAGTTCTTC. Amino acid sequence: CASSLEGRRGQFF. The complete variable domain, with remaining parts taken from reference TRBV7-9 and TRBJ2-1, reads DTGVSQNPRHKITKRGQNVTFRCDPISEHNRLYWYRQTLGQGPEFLTYFQNEAQLEKSRLLSDRFSAERPKGSFSTLEIQRTEQGDSAMYLCASSLEGRRGQFFGPGTRLTVL.